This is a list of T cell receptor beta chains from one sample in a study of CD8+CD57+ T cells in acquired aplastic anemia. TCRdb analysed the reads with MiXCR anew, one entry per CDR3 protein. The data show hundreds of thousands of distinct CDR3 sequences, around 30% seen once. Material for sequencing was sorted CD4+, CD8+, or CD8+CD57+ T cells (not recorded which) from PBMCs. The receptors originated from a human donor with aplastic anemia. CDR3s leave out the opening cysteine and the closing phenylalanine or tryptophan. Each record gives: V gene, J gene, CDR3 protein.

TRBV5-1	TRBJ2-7	ASSARQGSGEQY
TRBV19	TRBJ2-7	ASSISWTGLREQY
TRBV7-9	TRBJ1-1	ASSPSHRDRGMNTEAF
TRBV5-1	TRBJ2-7	ASSPVGRSYEQY
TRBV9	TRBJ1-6	ASSVEGAGPPLH
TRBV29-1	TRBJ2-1	SLDRGYNEQF
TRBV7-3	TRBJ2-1	ASSLNGGPYNEQF
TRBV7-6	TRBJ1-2	ASSWTGFYT
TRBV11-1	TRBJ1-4	ASSLGFRRDGNNEKLF
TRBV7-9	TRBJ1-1	ASLDDWGDTEAF
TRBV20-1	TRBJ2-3	SANKRGCTDTQY
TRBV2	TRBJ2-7	ASIRTGQTSYEQY
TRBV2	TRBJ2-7	ASLLRREGQDEQY
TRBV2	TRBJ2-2	ASNKGGRGELF
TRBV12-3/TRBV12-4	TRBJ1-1	ASSFGGRVEAF
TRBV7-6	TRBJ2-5	ASSATSGGALGETQY
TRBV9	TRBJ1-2	ASSPGDSDGYT
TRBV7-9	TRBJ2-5	ASSLNRQGGQETQY
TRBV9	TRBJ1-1	ASNTGQKNTEAF
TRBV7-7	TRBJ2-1	ASSLDGVANNEQF
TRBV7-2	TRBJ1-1	ASSRIGATGTEAF
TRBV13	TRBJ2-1	ASSLAGWVGDEQF
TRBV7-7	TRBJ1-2	ASSFGGTDNYGYT
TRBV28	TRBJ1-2	ASSQNTPGYYGYT
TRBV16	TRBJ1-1	ASSHTGGAGSEAF
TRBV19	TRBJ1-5	ASTDGQAGETQH
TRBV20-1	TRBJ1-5	SARDRRFLGFDQPQH
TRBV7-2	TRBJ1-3	ASTRLIGNTIY
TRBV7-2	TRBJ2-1	ASSPSLAHEQF
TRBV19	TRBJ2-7	ASSSGTGTGYEQY
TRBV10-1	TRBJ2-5	ASSQRGNWETQY
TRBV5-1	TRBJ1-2	ASSLALRQATRLGYGYT
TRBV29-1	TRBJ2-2	SVEGQGTGELF
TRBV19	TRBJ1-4	ASKGTEKLF
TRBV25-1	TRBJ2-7	ASSSDPWGSRGIYEQY
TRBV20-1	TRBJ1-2	SATGTGHSYGYT
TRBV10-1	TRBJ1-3	ASQQGSISGNTIY
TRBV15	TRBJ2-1	ATSPGTGYNEQF
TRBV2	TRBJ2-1	ASRVDRAEQF
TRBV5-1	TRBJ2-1	ASSLRTSGKQGEQF
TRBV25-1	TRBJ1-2	AGSFGGVYGYT
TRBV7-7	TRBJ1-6	ASSPRDSSAGASPLH
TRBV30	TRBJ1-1	AGETGDGTEAF
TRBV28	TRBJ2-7	ASSLDLAGGGSYEQY
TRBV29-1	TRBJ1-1	SVRPGQGDAF